This TCR beta chain was identified in a study of blood T cell repertoires in COVID-19. Overall study context: There were acute and convalescent COVID-19 samples, and they came from the United States, Italy and Spain.

The germline CDR1 and CDR2 sequences are LNHNV and YYDKDF (reference sequence). V shed 0 bases and J shed 0 bases, with 8 bases lying between them. The CDR3 spans 15 residues. Assay used: immunoSEQ multiplex PCR; TCRdb lists only in-frame clones, some missing. The sample holds 85,000 to 95,000 clones, approximately 79% seen once. The chain links TRBV15 to TRBJ1-2, with D unclear. Sequencing was performed on peripheral blood. This clonotype was obtained from a woman of 80 years or more with acute or convalescent COVID-19. Here the CDR3 DNA reads TGTGCCACCAGCAGAGATCGTCCCTCTAACTATGGCTACACCTTC. Translating gives CATSRDRPSNYGYTF.